The following is a T cell receptor beta chain sequence with its context. Antigen unknown. This entry comes from a study of shared clonotypes between healthy human individuals. Across the study: Three CD4 naive, three CD4 memory, two CD8 naive and one CD8 memory plate were used per donor. Study-wide findings and caveats: Generation probability values for non-shared clonotypes were lower than those for clonotypes shared by all four donors. Sampling covered nothing but blood. Tissue TCR repertoires likely differ from those found in blood.

The length of the CDR3 is 13 residues. V lost 6 bases and J 3 bases, leaving 11 bases between the germline ends. Germline CDR1 SGHAT, CDR2 FQDESV (reference sequence). Some 32,000 T cell genomes, or roughly 180 ng DNA, went into the sorted-subset replicate PCRs. Assay used: immunoSEQ multiplex PCR; TCRdb lists only in-frame clones, some missing. Among approximately 1,500,000 clones listed, around 98% were seen once. This sequence was found in a man aged 30-40 years in good health. J is TRBJ1-1 and V is TRBV11-1; D may be TRBD1 (5 bases). Material: naive CD4+ T cells sorted from blood. Subset meaning: CD45RA+ positively selected. The CDR3 region is CASREDTYTEAFF. CDR3 coding DNA: TGTGCCAGCAGGGAGGACACTTACACTGAAGCTTTCTTT. The full variable domain, its missing parts supplied by reference TRBV11-1 and TRBJ1-1, is EAEVAQSPRYKITEKSQAVAFWCDPISGHATLYWYRQILGQGPELLVQFQDESVVDDSQLPKDRFSAERLKGVDSTLKIQPAELGDSAMYLCASREDTYTEAFFGQGTRLTVV.